This T cell receptor beta chain was profiled in a study of human T cells and chemical hapten exposure. Study summary: Patients, a majority of them female, were diagnosed with alopecia areata, totalis or universalis.

On this clonotype: Its antigen is not identified. A much larger clone sits a single nucleotide away, making a read error possible.

TCRdb itself ran the RACE reads through MiXCR, one entry per CDR3 protein. Here the sample spans around 360,000 distinct CDR3 sequences, under 6.5% being singletons. There are 13 residues in the CDR3. Time point denoted: patch test 2, 6 weeks after DPC sensitization. Treatment noted: therapeutic diphenylcyclopropenone sensitization with weekly scalp DPC. The donor pool consisted of alopecia patients aged 18 to 70 years, considered suitable for DPC. Findings and caveats of the study: Donors in the study had alopecia, meaning their immune response may differ from healthy people's. The number of TCRs over 1 in 1000 frequency stayed unchanged after DPC.

The receptor was derived from a woman aged 18-29 years with alopecia areata. Some clones in this sample may be carry-over from other donors' samples. The chain recombines TRBV12-3 or TRBV12-4 with TRBJ1-1, with no clear D. Sequenced material: whole blood, taken in connection with sensitization to the hapten diphenylcyclopropenone (DPC). CDR3 coding DNA: TGTGCCAGCAGCCGGGCCTCGAACACTAAAGCTTTCTTT. Translating it yields CASSRASNTKAFF.